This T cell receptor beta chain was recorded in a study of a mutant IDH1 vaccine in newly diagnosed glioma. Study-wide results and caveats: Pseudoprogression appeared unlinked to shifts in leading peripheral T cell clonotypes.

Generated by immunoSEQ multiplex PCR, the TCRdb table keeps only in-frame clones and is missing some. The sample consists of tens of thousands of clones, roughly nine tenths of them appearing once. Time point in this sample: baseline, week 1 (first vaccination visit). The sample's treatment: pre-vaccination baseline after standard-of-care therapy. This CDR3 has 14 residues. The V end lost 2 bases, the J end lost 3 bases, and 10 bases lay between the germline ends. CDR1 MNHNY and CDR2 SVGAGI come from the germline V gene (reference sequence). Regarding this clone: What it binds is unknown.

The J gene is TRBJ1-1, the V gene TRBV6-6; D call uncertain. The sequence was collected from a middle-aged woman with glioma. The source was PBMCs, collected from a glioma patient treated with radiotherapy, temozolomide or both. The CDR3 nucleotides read TGTGCCAGCAGTTACGGGCAGGACTACACTGAAGCTTTCTTT. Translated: CASSYGQDYTEAFF.